The 31 T cell receptor beta chains listed next were all sequenced from one sample in a study of identical twins. Using its own MiXCR run on the 5' RACE reads, TCRdb lists one record per CDR3 protein. The sample carries a few hundred thousand distinct CDR3 sequences, about 8.9% recorded once. This sample also appeared in a second study, on yellow fever vaccine responses in identical twins.

The sample was memory (CD45RO+) T cells sorted from blood. The receptors shown here come from a woman in her late teens or twenties in good health.

This clonotype was counted many times. This sequence joins TRBV5-6 and TRBJ1-4; tentatively, D is TRBD1 (5 bases). Per the germline V gene, CDR1 is SGHDT and CDR2 is YYEEEE. This CDR3 has 14 residues. The germline V and J ends were trimmed by 0 bases and 5 bases, with 8 bases remaining between them. Written as DNA, the CDR3 is TGTGCCAGCAGCTTGGGGACAAGGAATGAAAAACTGTTTTTT. It specifies CASSLGTRNEKLFF.

Only a few counts were recorded for this clonotype. The V and J genes are TRBV29-1 and TRBJ2-7, with 9 bases lining up with TRBD1. CDR3 length: 12 amino acids. Germline V lookup: CDR1 SQVTM, CDR2 ANQGSEA. The J segment lost 7 bases and the V segment lost 7 bases, leaving 8 bases of the junction unmatched. For the CDR3, the DNA is TGCAGCGCCGTGACAGGGGGAGGTGAGCAGTACTTC. This gives the protein CSAVTGGGEQYF.

This clonotype was counted at least ten times. The chain uses TRBV14 and TRBJ1-1; TRBD1 agrees at 11 bases. Germline V CDR1 and CDR2: SGHDN, FVKESK. The CDR3 has 18 residues. V gave up 3 bases and J gave up 0 bases; unmatched junction bases: 9. The CDR3 DNA reads as TGTGCCAGCAGCCACGCTGGACAGGGGGCGCATGTGAACACTGAAGCTTTCTTT. Translated: CASSHAGQGAHVNTEAFF.

This rearrangement joins TRBV5-1 to TRBJ2-7; 9 bases align to TRBD2. The V and J ends lost 0 bases and 1 base, in that order; junction bases with no gene match: 8. The length of the CDR3 is 17 residues. Germline V lookup: CDR1 SGHRS, CDR2 YFSETQ. CDR3: CASSLVREGLGSYEQYF. In nucleotides, the CDR3 is TGCGCCAGCAGCTTGGTGCGGGAGGGCCTTGGTTCCTACGAGCAGTACTTC.

In its sample, this clonotype was seen many times. The chain links TRBV20-1 to TRBJ2-7; D may be TRBD1 or TRBD2 (5 bases each). The CDR3 is made up of 13 amino acids. V was clipped by 5 bases and J by 0 bases, with 11 bases between them. Per the germline V gene, CDR1 is DFQATT and CDR2 is SNEGSKA (reference sequence). CDR3 DNA: TGCAGTGCTTGGGACGGACTCTCCTACGAGCAGTACTTC. This encodes CSAWDGLSYEQYF.

This clonotype was counted only a few times. This chain connects TRBV6-6 to TRBJ1-6; D unclear. The V end was cut by 8 bases, the J end by 13 bases, with 15 bases between. This CDR3 is 12 amino acids long. In germline, CDR1 is MNHNY, CDR2 SVGAGI (reference sequence). CDR3 coding DNA: TGTGCCAGCGGCAACGAAGGGTTGCCCCTCCACTTT. This encodes CASGNEGLPLHF.

This clonotype was found a few times. The CDR3 DNA reads as TGTGCCAGCAGGGCCGGGACAGTGAAGACCCAGTACTTC. Translation gives CASRAGTVKTQYF. The J gene is TRBJ2-5, the V gene TRBV25-1, with 7 bases identical to TRBD1. The germline V gene encodes CDR1 MGHDK and CDR2 SYGVNS. The trim removed 6 bases at V and 6 bases at J, leaving 7 bases unmatched. This CDR3 region has 13 residues.

In its sample, this clonotype was seen many times. The rearrangement links TRBV5-6 to TRBJ2-7, with 10 bases that match TRBD2. The CDR3 is 14 amino acids. CDR1 and CDR2 (germline): SGHDT, YYEEEE. Losses at the gene ends were 4 bases for V and 2 bases for J; bases not matched to a gene: 3. The CDR3 loop is CASSRTSGAYEQYF. DNA of the CDR3: TGTGCCAGCAGCCGTACTAGCGGGGCCTACGAGCAGTACTTC.

This clonotype was observed a handful of times. The chain combines TRBV27 with TRBJ1-6; TRBD1 is a possible D gene (6 bases). Trimming removed 2 bases from V and 4 bases from J, with 9 bases in between. Germline V gene data show CDR1 as MNHEY and CDR2 as SMNVEV (reference sequence). The CDR3 has 15 residues. The CDR3 is CASSLQGPYNSPLHF. The DNA for the CDR3 is TGTGCCAGCAGTTTACAGGGGCCTTATAATTCACCCCTCCACTTT.

This clonotype was found many times. The CDR3 loop is CASSRTGLETQYF. DNA of the CDR3: TGCGCCAGCAGCCGGACAGGGTTGGAGACCCAGTACTTC. This chain links TRBV5-1 with TRBJ2-5; TRBD1 matches at 8 bases. V lost 4 bases to trimming and J lost 5 bases; unmatched junction nucleotides: 4. The germline V gene has CDR1 SGHRS and CDR2 YFSETQ. The length of the CDR3 is 13 residues.

CDR3 protein: CAIRDISSTDTQYF. Here the CDR3 DNA reads TGTGCCATCAGGGACATTTCTAGCACAGATACGCAGTATTTT. V and J are TRBV10-3 and TRBJ2-3; D may be TRBD1 (5 bases). The CDR3 extends over 14 amino acids. Germline assignment: CDR1 ENHRY and CDR2 SYGVKD. The germline V and J ends were trimmed by 6 bases and 0 bases, with 10 bases remaining between them.

This chain joins TRBV4-2 and TRBJ2-3, with D unresolved. The germline V gene encodes CDR1 LGHNA and CDR2 YNFKEQ. With 3 bases removed from V and 8 bases from J, the gap between germline ends came to 12 bases. The CDR3 extends over 13 amino acids. In nucleotides, the CDR3 is TGTGCCAGCAGCCAGGAGACATCAGGTACGCAGTATTTT. Its translation: CASSQETSGTQYF.

This clonotype has at least ten counts. This rearrangement joins TRBV7-2 to TRBJ2-2; D remains unclear. V was clipped by 5 bases and J by 6 bases, with 16 bases between them. The CDR3 consists of 15 residues. Germline V CDR1 and CDR2: SGHTA, FQGNSA. CDR3 DNA: TGTGCCAGCAGCACCTACGTAAGGGCGTCCGGGGAGCTGTTTTTT. It yields the protein CASSTYVRASGELFF.

This clonotype occurred many times. V usage is TRBV12-3 or TRBV12-4 and J usage is TRBJ1-5; D might be TRBD1 (6 bases). There are 15 residues in the CDR3. V dropped 1 base and J dropped 9 bases, with 16 bases sitting between them. The CDR3 here is CASSLGGPSGRPQHF. CDR3 nucleotides: TGTGCCAGCAGTTTAGGGGGGCCTTCCGGGCGGCCCCAGCATTTT.

This clonotype was detected only a few times. This sequence joins TRBV9 and TRBJ2-7; tentative D call: TRBD1 (8 bases). The CDR3 is made up of 17 amino acids. V lost 0 bases and J lost 6, with 22 bases in between. Germline V lookup: CDR1 SGDLS, CDR2 YYNGEE. CDR3: CASSVEGGTGRSGEQYF. The CDR3 DNA reads TGTGCCAGCAGCGTAGAGGGGGGGACAGGCCGCTCTGGCGAGCAGTACTTC.

A few counts support this clonotype. J is TRBJ2-2 and V is TRBV6-1; perhaps TRBD2 as D (5 bases). Looked up from germline, CDR1 is MNHNS and CDR2 is SASEGT. The CDR3 runs 16 residues. Deletions cut 5 bases from V and 1 base from J, with 14 bases between. For the CDR3, the DNA is TGTGCCAGCAGTAAACCCTACGGGGAGAACACCGGGGAGCTGTTTTTT. Encoded protein: CASSKPYGENTGELFF.

This clonotype was observed a handful of times. The chain couples TRBV9 to TRBJ2-2; 10 positions agree with TRBD1. This CDR3 has 18 residues. The ends lost 3 bases at V and 2 bases at J; junction bases unmatched: 10. From germline, CDR1 is SGDLS and CDR2 YYNGEE. For the CDR3, the DNA is TGTGCCAGCAGCGCCGGATTTGGACAGGGGGTCAACACCGGGGAGCTGTTTTTT. Translation gives CASSAGFGQGVNTGELFF.

This clonotype has only a few counts. The genes are TRBV2 and TRBJ2-5; D ambiguous. Germline V gene lookup returns CDR1 SNHLY and CDR2 FYNNEI. V lost 6 bases and J 1 base, leaving 15 bases between the germline ends. The CDR3 spans 15 residues. In DNA form, the CDR3 reads TGTGCCAGCAGGGCCTGGACCCCTGGCCAAGAGACCCAGTACTTC. Translating gives CASRAWTPGQETQYF. The full variable domain, completed using reference TRBV2 and TRBJ2-5, is EPEVTQTPSHQVTQMGQEVILRCVPISNHLYFYWYRQILGQKVEFLVSFYNNEISEKSEIFDDQFSVERPDGSNFTLKIRSTKLEDSAMYFCASRAWTPGQETQYFGPGTRLLVL.

This clonotype was seen at least ten times. This chain connects TRBV20-1 to TRBJ2-7; D possibly corresponds to TRBD2 (6 bases). Germline V gene lookup returns CDR1 DFQATT and CDR2 SNEGSKA (reference sequence). The CDR3 loop spans 12 amino acids. The ends were cut back, 7 bases at V and 6 bases at J, with 16 bases in the middle. The CDR3 reads CSVAGPTAEQYF. The CDR3 DNA follows: TGCAGTGTGGCGGGACCCACGGCCGAGCAGTACTTC.

The chain joins TRBV20-1 to TRBJ2-3; TRBD2 agrees at 8 bases. Germline CDR1 and CDR2: DFQATT and SNEGSKA (reference sequence). J lost 2 bases, V lost 2 bases, and 9 bases had no gene match. The CDR3 covers 16 residues. CDR3 nucleotide sequence: TGCAGTGCTAGATTAGCGGGGTGGCCCTACACAGATACGCAGTATTTT. It translates to CSARLAGWPYTDTQYF.

Only a few counts were recorded for this clonotype. This chain links TRBV6-1 with TRBJ2-1; 7 bases map to TRBD1. Germline CDR1 and CDR2: MNHNS and SASEGT. V dropped 6 bases and J dropped 9; count of bases not matched to a gene: 14. The CDR3 contains 15 residues. CDR3 in amino acids: CASSLDRKVQGEQFF. CDR3 nucleotide sequence: TGTGCCAGCAGCCTGGACAGGAAGGTACAGGGTGAGCAGTTCTTC.

This clonotype was detected many times. This chain uses TRBV20-1 with TRBJ2-5, with D possibly being TRBD2 (6 bases). The CDR3 totals 13 residues. V was cut by 5 bases and J by 7 bases, with 17 bases left in between. Germline loops: CDR1 DFQATT, CDR2 SNEGSKA (reference sequence). The DNA for the CDR3 is TGCAGTGCTCACCCCTGGGGGGAGGTGACCCAGTACTTC. This codes for CSAHPWGEVTQYF.

The rearrangement joins TRBV20-1 to TRBJ2-3; D perhaps matches TRBD1 (6 bases). The V end lost 3 bases, the J end lost 2 bases, and 18 bases lay between the germline ends. The CDR3 length is 16 residues. Germline assignment: CDR1 DFQATT and CDR2 SNEGSKA (reference sequence). The CDR3 protein is CSASPSSGGLTDTQYF. Written as DNA, the CDR3 is TGCAGTGCTAGCCCCTCTTCTGGGGGCCTCACAGATACGCAGTATTTT.

This clonotype was counted only a few times. The chain carries TRBV28 and TRBJ2-1, with D possibly being TRBD1 (5 bases). The ends were cut back, 3 bases at V and 2 bases at J, with 14 bases in the middle. The germline CDR1 and CDR2 sequences are MDHEN and SYDVKM. This CDR3 spans 16 amino acids. CDR3 nucleotide sequence: TGTGCCAGCAGTTTTTTTCAGGGTGGGCCCTACAATGAGCAGTTCTTC. Protein: CASSFFQGGPYNEQFF.

This clonotype was detected ten times or more. The V call is TRBV4-2, the J call TRBJ2-3; no clear D. The CDR3 runs to 15 residues. V lost 1 base to trimming and J lost 5 bases, with 13 bases between them. Looked up from germline, CDR1 is LGHNA and CDR2 is YNFKEQ. CDR3 nucleotide sequence: TGTGCCAGCAGCCAAGCCGATCTGTCCCAAGATACGCAGTATTTT. It yields the protein CASSQADLSQDTQYF.

The chain combines TRBV2 with TRBJ2-5, with 7 bases fitting TRBD2. Losses at the gene ends were 3 bases for V and 4 bases for J; bases not matched to a gene: 8. This CDR3 region has 15 residues. The V gene's germline CDR1 is SNHLY and CDR2 FYNNEI. The CDR3: CASSDRGVAGETQYF. The CDR3 DNA reads TGTGCCAGCAGTGACCGGGGGGTAGCGGGAGAGACCCAGTACTTC.

This chain links TRBV11-2 with TRBJ2-5; D is unclear. CDR1 SGHAT and CDR2 FQNNGV come from the germline V gene. V shed 5 bases and J shed 9 bases, with 16 bases lying between them. The CDR3 has 13 residues. CDR3 sequence: CASSPDPLVSQYF. In DNA form, the CDR3 reads TGTGCCAGCAGCCCGGATCCCCTCGTGTCCCAGTACTTC.

The chain employs TRBV7-9 and TRBJ2-7; 15 positions agree with TRBD2. Losses at the gene ends were 5 bases for V and 5 bases for J; bases not matched to a gene: 10. Germline V lookup: CDR1 SEHNR, CDR2 FQNEAQ (reference sequence). The CDR3 consists of 17 residues. CDR3 in DNA: TGTGCCAGCAGCCCCCCCGGACTAGCGGGAGGGCTCCACGAGCAGTACTTC. Translated, it gives CASSPPGLAGGLHEQYF.

The chain couples TRBV6-1 to TRBJ2-1; TRBD2 aligns across 7 bases. Looked up from germline, CDR1 is MNHNS and CDR2 is SASEGT. CDR3 length: 15 residues. Unmatched junction bases numbered 11, after V lost 10 bases and J lost 2 bases. CDR3 bases: TGTGCCAACAGCCAGTCCCGGGGGGCCTACAATGAGCAGTTCTTC. It is translated as CANSQSRGAYNEQFF.

The chain combines TRBV27 with TRBJ1-2; D ambiguous. The CDR3 loop spans 14 amino acids. Deletions cut 2 bases from V and 0 bases from J, with 7 bases between. The germline CDR1 and CDR2 sequences are MNHEY and SMNVEV (reference sequence). The CDR3, as DNA: TGTGCCAGCAGTTTAAGGGAATCTAACTATGGCTACACCTTC. Its protein is CASSLRESNYGYTF.

This clonotype was counted a few times. The chain uses TRBV5-1 and TRBJ2-1; 9 nucleotides line up with TRBD2. The germline gives CDR1 SGHRS, CDR2 YFSETQ. J was trimmed by 4 bases and V by 0 bases; bases with no gene match: 5. CDR3 length equals 16 residues. The CDR3 sequence is CASSLEGGGGYNEQFF. CDR3 sequence (DNA): TGCGCCAGCAGCTTGGAGGGCGGGGGGGGATACAATGAGCAGTTCTTC.